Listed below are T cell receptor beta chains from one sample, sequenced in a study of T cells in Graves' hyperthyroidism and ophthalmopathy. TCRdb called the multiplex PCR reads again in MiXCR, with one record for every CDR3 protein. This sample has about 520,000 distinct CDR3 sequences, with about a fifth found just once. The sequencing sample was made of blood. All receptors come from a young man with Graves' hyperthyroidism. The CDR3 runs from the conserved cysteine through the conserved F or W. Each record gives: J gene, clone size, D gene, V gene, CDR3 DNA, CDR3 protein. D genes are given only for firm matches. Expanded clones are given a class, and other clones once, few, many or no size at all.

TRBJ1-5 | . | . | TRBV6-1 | TGTGCCAGCACCCTGGGCGTGACACAATCCCTCCTTTTT | CASTLGVTQSLLF
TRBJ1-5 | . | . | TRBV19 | TGTGCCAGTAGTGAGACAGCGGGCCAGCCCCAGCATTTT | CASSETAGQPQHF
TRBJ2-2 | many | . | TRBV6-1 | TGTGCCAGCTGGAAGACCGGGGAGCTGTTTTTT | CASWKTGELFF
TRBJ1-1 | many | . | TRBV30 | TGTGCCCGGGACCGGGGGGCTTTCTTT | CARDRGAFF
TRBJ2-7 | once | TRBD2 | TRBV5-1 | TGCGCCAGCAGCAAAGGGGACCGGGACTACTCCTACGAGCAGTACTTC | CASSKGDRDYSYEQYF
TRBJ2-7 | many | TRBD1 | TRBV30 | TGTGCCTGGAGTGCCGGGACAGCCTACGAGCAGTACTTC | CAWSAGTAYEQYF
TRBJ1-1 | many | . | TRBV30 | TGTGCCTGGAACGGAGGGGGGGAAGCTTTCTTT | CAWNGGGEAFF
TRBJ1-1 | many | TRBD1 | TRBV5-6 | TGTGCCAGCAGAAGCGGACAGGGAGTGACTGAAGCTTTCTTT | CASRSGQGVTEAFF
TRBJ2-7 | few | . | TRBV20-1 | TGCAGTGCCACAGACATCGTCTCCTACGAGCAGTGCTTC | CSATDIVSYEQCF
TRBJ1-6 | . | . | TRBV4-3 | TGCGCCAGCAGCCAAGAAGACAACCGGGGTTCACCCCTCCACTTT | CASSQEDNRGSPLHF
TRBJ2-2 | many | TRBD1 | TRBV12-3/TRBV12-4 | TGTGCCAGCAGTCCGACAGGGCCCACCGGGGAGCTGTTTTTT | CASSPTGPTGELFF
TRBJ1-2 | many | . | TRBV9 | TGTGCCAGCAGGATGACGGACGGACCATCGGGCTACACCTTC | CASRMTDGPSGYTF
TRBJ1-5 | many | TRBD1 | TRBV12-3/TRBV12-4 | TGTGCCAGCAGTTTCCTTGACAGGGACCAGCCCCAGCATTTT | CASSFLDRDQPQHF
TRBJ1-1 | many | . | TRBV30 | TGTGCCTGGAGCCGGACGGGGAACACTGAAGCTTTCTTT | CAWSRTGNTEAFF
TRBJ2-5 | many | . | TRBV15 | TGTGCCACCATGTGGGGAACCCTGGGAGAGACCCAGTACTTC | CATMWGTLGETQYF
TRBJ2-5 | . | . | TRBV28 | TGTGCCAGCAGTGCCGGAGGATCCATATCGAGAGAGACCCAGTACTTC | CASSAGGSISRETQYF
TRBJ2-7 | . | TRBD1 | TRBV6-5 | TGTGCCAGCAGTTACTCGGGACAGGGGGACGAGCAGTACTTC | CASSYSGQGDEQYF
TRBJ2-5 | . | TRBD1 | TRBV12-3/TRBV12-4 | TGTGCCAGCAGTTTGGACCGGGACAGGTTAGGAGAGACCCAGTACTTC | CASSLDRDRLGETQYF
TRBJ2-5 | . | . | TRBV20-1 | TGCAGTGCTACAGAAGGACTAGGGGGAGAGACCCAGTACTTC | CSATEGLGGETQYF
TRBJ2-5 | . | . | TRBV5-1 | TGCGCCAGCAGCTTGGAATGGGCCCCAGAGACCCAGTACTTC | CASSLEWAPETQYF
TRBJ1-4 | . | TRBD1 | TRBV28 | TGTGCCAGCAGCCAGCGGACAGGGCCTAATGAAAAACTGTTTTTT | CASSQRTGPNEKLFF
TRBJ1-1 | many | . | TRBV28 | TGTGCCAGCCTGGGGGGAAGCGCTGAAGCTTTCTTT | CASLGGSAEAFF
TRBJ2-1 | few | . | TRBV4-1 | TGCGCCAGCAGCCAAGGCAGTGTAGTCCGGGGTGAGCAGTTCTTC | CASSQGSVVRGEQFF
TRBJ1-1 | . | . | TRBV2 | TGTGCCAGCAGTGAAGAGCGTACAAGCATTGAAGCTTTCTTT | CASSEERTSIEAFF
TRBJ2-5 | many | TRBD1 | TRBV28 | TGTGCCAGCAGTTTAGGGACAGCTTCTGGGGAGACCCAGTACTTC | CASSLGTASGETQYF
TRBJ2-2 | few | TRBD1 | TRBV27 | TGTGCCAGCAATCGTGGACAGGGAAGCGGGGAGCTGTTTTTT | CASNRGQGSGELFF
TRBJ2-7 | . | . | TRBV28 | TGTGCCAGCAGATTCGGCGGGGGCCGGGGCGAGCAGTACTTC | CASRFGGGRGEQYF